This T cell receptor beta chain was identified in a study of cytomegalovirus exposure and HLA in healthy donors. This CDR3 is 17 amino acids long. The germline gives CDR1 SGDLS, CDR2 YYNGEE. Trimming shortened V by 3 bases and J by 4 bases, and 17 bases separated the two germline ends. Primers: 60 Vbeta forward and 13 Jbeta reverse. The assay was immunoSEQ multiplex PCR, and TCRdb's table has in-frame clones only and misses some. The sample includes around 100,000 clones, about 80% of them seen just once. The clonotype originates from a woman between 18 and 29 years old in good health and CMV-seropositive. Sequencing was carried out using PBMCs. The chain couples TRBV9 to TRBJ2-6; possible D gene TRBD2, 5 bases. CDR3 coding DNA: TGTGCCAGCAGCGGCGAGGGCCCCATCAGAGGGGCCAACGTCCTGACTTTC. This translates into CASSGEGPIRGANVLTF.